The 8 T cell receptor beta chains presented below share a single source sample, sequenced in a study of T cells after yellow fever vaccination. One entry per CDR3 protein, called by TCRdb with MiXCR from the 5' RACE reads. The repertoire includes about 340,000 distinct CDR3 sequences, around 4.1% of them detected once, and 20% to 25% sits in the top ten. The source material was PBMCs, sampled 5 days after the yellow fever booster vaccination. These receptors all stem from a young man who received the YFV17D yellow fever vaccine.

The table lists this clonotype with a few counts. The CDR3 nucleotides are TGTGCCAGCAATTCAGGTATCGGGACCGTCACCGGGGAGCTGTTTTTT. Residues: CASNSGIGTVTGELFF. The chain carries TRBV27 and TRBJ2-2; D assignment may be TRBD1 or TRBD2 (5 bases each). V was cut by 7 bases and J by 4 bases, with 19 bases left in between. CDR1 and CDR2 (germline): MNHEY, SMNVEV (reference sequence). CDR3 size: 16 residues.

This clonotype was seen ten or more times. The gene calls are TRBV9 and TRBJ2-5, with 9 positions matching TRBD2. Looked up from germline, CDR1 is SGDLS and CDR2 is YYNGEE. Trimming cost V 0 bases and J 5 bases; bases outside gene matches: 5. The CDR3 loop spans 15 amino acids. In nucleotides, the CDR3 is TGTGCCAGCAGCGTAGCCGGCGGGGGGGCGGAGACCCAGTACTTC. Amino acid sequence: CASSVAGGGAETQYF.

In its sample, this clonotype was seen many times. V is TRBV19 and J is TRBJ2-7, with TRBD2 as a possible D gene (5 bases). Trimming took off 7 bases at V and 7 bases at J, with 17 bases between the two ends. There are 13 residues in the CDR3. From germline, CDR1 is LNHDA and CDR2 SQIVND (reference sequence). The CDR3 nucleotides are TGTGCCAGTAAGGTGGGCGGCCGAGGGGAGCAGTACTTC. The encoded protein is CASKVGGRGEQYF.

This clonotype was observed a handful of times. This CDR3 reads CSARSWTDTEAFF. The DNA for the CDR3 is TGCAGTGCCCGGTCCTGGACGGACACTGAAGCTTTCTTT. The rearrangement joins TRBV20-1 to TRBJ1-1; D is undetermined. CDR1 and CDR2 (germline): DFQATT, SNEGSKA (reference sequence). This CDR3 spans 13 amino acids. Trimming stripped 6 bases from V and 3 bases from J, with 14 bases between.

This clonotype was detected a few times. CDR3 protein: CASSHAGQRVSGETQYF. In nucleotides, the CDR3 is TGTGCCAGCAGCCATGCGGGACAGAGGGTGTCCGGGGAGACCCAGTACTTC. The chain is built from TRBV14 and TRBJ2-5, with a possible D match to TRBD1 (7 bases). V dropped 3 bases and J dropped 5 bases, with 22 bases sitting between them. The CDR3 covers 17 residues. Germline values: CDR1 SGHDN, CDR2 FVKESK.

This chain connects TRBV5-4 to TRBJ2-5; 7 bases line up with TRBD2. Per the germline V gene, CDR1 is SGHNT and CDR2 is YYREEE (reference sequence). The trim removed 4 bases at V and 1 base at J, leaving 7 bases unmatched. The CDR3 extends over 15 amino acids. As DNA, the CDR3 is TGTGCCAGCAGCGCCCAGCGGGGAATCCAAGAGACCCAGTACTTC. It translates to CASSAQRGIQETQYF.

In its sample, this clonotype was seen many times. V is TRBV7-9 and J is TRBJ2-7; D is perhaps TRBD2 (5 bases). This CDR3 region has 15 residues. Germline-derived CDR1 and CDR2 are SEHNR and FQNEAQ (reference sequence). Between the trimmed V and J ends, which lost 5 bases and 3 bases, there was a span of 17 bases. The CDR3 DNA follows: TGTGCCAGCAGCCTAGGTGCAGAACGGGGCTACGAGCAGTACTTC. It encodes CASSLGAERGYEQYF.

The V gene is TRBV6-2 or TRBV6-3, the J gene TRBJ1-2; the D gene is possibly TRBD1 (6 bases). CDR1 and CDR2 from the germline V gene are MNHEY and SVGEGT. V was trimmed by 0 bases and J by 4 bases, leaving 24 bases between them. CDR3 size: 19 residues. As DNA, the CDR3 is TGTGCCAGCAGTTACTCCGGTGCCGGGACAAAATCATCGCTCTATGGCTACACCTTC. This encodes CASSYSGAGTKSSLYGYTF.